A single sample gave rise to the 20 T cell receptor beta chains below, sequenced in a study of blood T cell repertoires in COVID-19. Profiling relied on immunoSEQ multiplex PCR, and the TCRdb table lists in-frame clones only, not all of them. Here the sample spans about 370,000 clones, 85% to 90% being singletons. Sequencing was done on a sample of PBMCs or T cells enriched from blood (not recorded which). The origin of the receptors is a man between 18 and 29 years old who had recovered from COVID-19.

The chain joins TRBV7-2 to TRBJ2-7, with D possibly matching TRBD1 (6 bases). This CDR3 spans 14 amino acids. CDR1 and CDR2 (germline): SGHTA, FQGNSA. Deletions cut 3 bases from V and 0 bases from J, with 9 bases between. CDR3 in amino acids: CASSFAGVSYEQYF. The DNA for the CDR3 is TGTGCCAGCAGCTTTGCAGGGGTCTCCTACGAGCAGTACTTC.

V usage is TRBV19 and J usage is TRBJ1-1, with D possibly matching TRBD1 (5 bases). This CDR3 is 14 amino acids long. The ends were cut back, 0 bases at V and 4 bases at J, with 9 bases in the middle. From germline, CDR1 is LNHDA and CDR2 SQIVND (reference sequence). The CDR3 DNA sequence: TGTGCCAGTAGTATAGACAGGGAGGGCACTGAAGCTTTCTTT. This translates into CASSIDREGTEAFF.

The CDR3 DNA sequence: TGTGCCAGCAGCCCATTAGCGGGGGTGAACACCGGGGAGCTGTTTTTT. Translated: CASSPLAGVNTGELFF. The J gene is TRBJ2-2, the V gene TRBV7-3, with 9 bases identical to TRBD2. CDR3 length equals 16 residues. The germline CDR1 and CDR2 sequences are SGHTA and FQGTGA. The V segment lost 5 bases and the J segment 1 base; nucleotides outside the gene matches: 5.

The chain uses TRBV5-5 and TRBJ2-2, with TRBD1 matching over 7 bases. J was trimmed by 5 bases and V by 4 bases; bases with no gene match: 11. The CDR3 sequence is 16 residues long. Germline V lookup: CDR1 SGHKS, CDR2 YYEKEE (reference sequence). The CDR3 DNA reads TGTGCCAGCAGCCAGAGAGACGCCAGGGGGACCGGGGAGCTGTTTTTT. Protein product: CASSQRDARGTGELFF.

A remark on this clone: Different DNA sequences within this sample yield the same CDR3. This chain uses TRBV2 with TRBJ2-2, with TRBD1 as a possible D gene (6 bases). The germline V gene has CDR1 SNHLY and CDR2 FYNNEI. The CDR3 extends over 14 amino acids. Between the trimmed V and J ends, which lost 3 bases and 2 bases, there was a span of 7 bases. CDR3 region: CASSDRGNTGELFF. The CDR3 coding sequence is TGTGCCAGCAGTGACAGGGGTAACACCGGGGAGCTGTTTTTT.

The rearrangement joins TRBV5-8 to TRBJ2-7, with 8 bases matching TRBD1. Germline CDR1 is SGHTS and CDR2 is YDEGEE. The CDR3 is 13 amino acids. The V gene end was trimmed by 4 bases and the J gene end by 4 bases; junction bases not matched to a gene: 4. The chain's CDR3 is CASSRQGIYEQYF. The DNA of the CDR3 is TGTGCCAGCAGCCGACAGGGGATTTACGAGCAGTACTTC.

In DNA form, the CDR3 reads TGTGCTAGTGGTACAGGGGCCAAAGCTTTCTTT. It specifies CASGTGAKAFF. V gene TRBV12-5 combines with J gene TRBJ1-1; 7 bases fit TRBD1. Germline V CDR1 and CDR2: LGHNT, FRNRAP. This CDR3 region has 11 residues. The trim removed 5 bases at V and 9 bases at J, leaving 3 bases unmatched.

In this sample, this clone turned up a few times. This sequence joins TRBV9 and TRBJ2-2; the match to TRBD2 covers 9 bases. CDR1 and CDR2 (germline): SGDLS, YYNGEE. This CDR3 is 16 amino acids long. V dropped 0 bases and J dropped 5; count of bases not matched to a gene: 5. CDR3 protein: CASSVGLAGRTGELFF. Here the CDR3 DNA reads TGTGCCAGCAGCGTAGGCCTAGCGGGAAGGACCGGGGAGCTGTTTTTT.

This clone has just one count. DNA of the CDR3: TGTGCCAGCAGCCAAGAACAGGGACACGGCACTGAAGCTTTCTTT. Translated: CASSQEQGHGTEAFF. This sequence joins TRBV16 and TRBJ1-1; TRBD1 is a possible D gene (6 bases). Trimming shortened V by 2 bases and J by 4 bases, and 14 bases separated the two germline ends. Germline V gene data show CDR1 as KGHSY and CDR2 as FQNENV. The CDR3 runs 15 residues.

This chain's CDR3 is CASSFRGKLFF. The CDR3 region has the DNA TGTGCCAGCAGCTTTCGCGGAAAGCTGTTTTTT. The chain is built from TRBV7-9 and TRBJ1-4; D is ambiguous. V was clipped by 3 bases and J by 14 bases, with 10 bases between them. This CDR3 contains 11 residues. The germline V gene has CDR1 SEHNR and CDR2 FQNEAQ (reference sequence).

The chain links TRBV9 to TRBJ2-3; 11 positions agree with TRBD2. The CDR3 contains 15 residues. With V trimmed by 4 bases and J by 2 bases, 3 bases remained unmatched. Germline assignment: CDR1 SGDLS and CDR2 YYNGEE. CDR3 region: CASSKGLADTDTQYF. The CDR3 DNA is TGTGCCAGCAGCAAGGGACTAGCGGACACAGATACGCAGTATTTT.

The chain carries TRBV11-2 and TRBJ2-2; the match to TRBD1 covers 7 bases. With V trimmed by 2 bases and J by 0 bases, 0 bases remained unmatched. The CDR3 extends over 15 amino acids. Germline CDR1 SGHAT, CDR2 FQNNGV. CDR3 amino acids: CASSLQGANTGELFF. The CDR3 region has the DNA TGTGCCAGCAGCTTACAGGGGGCGAACACCGGGGAGCTGTTTTTT. The full variable domain, in which reference TRBV11-2 and TRBJ2-2 provide the parts outside the CDR3, is EAGVAQSPRYKIIEKRQSVAFWCNPISGHATLYWYQQILGQGPKLLIQFQNNGVVDDSQLPKDRFSAERLKGVDSTLKIQPAKLEDSAVYLCASSLQGANTGELFFGEGSRLTVL.

For this clone: The germline gene is not matched at one end of the junction; a read error may be the cause. This rearrangement joins TRBV29-1 to TRBJ2-4, with 8 bases lining up with TRBD1. Germline V gene sequence: CDR1 SQVTM, CDR2 ANQGSEA. CDR3 length: 13 amino acids. CDR3 region: CSALGQAKDIQYF. CDR3 nucleotide sequence: TGCAGCGCCTTGGGACAGGCCAAAGACATTCAGTACTTC.

This chain's CDR3 is CASSLAAGMNTEAFF. In DNA, the CDR3 is TGCGCCAGCAGCTTGGCGGCGGGGATGAACACTGAAGCTTTCTTT. The V and J genes are TRBV5-1 and TRBJ1-1; D not certain. V was cut by 0 bases and J by 0 bases, with 9 bases left in between. From germline, CDR1 is SGHRS and CDR2 YFSETQ. There are 15 residues in the CDR3.

The chain joins TRBV19 to TRBJ1-1; D remains unclear. The CDR3 is 14 amino acids. Looked up from germline, CDR1 is LNHDA and CDR2 is SQIVND (reference sequence). Trimming stripped 5 bases from V and 1 base from J, with 11 bases between. CDR3 in DNA: TGTGCCAGTAGTCCTGCCCCAGGGAACACTGAAGCTTTCTTT. Translating gives CASSPAPGNTEAFF. The full variable domain, in which reference TRBV19 and TRBJ1-1 provide the parts outside the CDR3, is DGGITQSPKYLFRKEGQNVTLSCEQNLNHDAMYWYRQDPGQGLRLIYYSQIVNDFQKGDIAEGYSVSREKKESFPLTVTSAQKNPTAFYLCASSPAPGNTEAFFGQGTRLTVV.

This chain links TRBV7-9 with TRBJ1-5; D not certain. V was cut by 5 bases and J by 7 bases, with 12 bases left in between. The CDR3 totals 13 residues. The V gene's germline CDR1 is SEHNR and CDR2 FQNEAQ (reference sequence). DNA of the CDR3: TGTGCCAGCAGCCCTCCCGGAGGCCAGCCCCAGCATTTT. Its protein is CASSPPGGQPQHF.

The chain has TRBV9 and TRBJ1-3, with 9 positions matching TRBD1. Germline CDR1 and CDR2: SGDLS and YYNGEE. Trimming took 4 bases from V and 4 from J; bases not matched to a gene: 12. This CDR3 has 17 residues. The CDR3 DNA follows: TGTGCCAGCAGCCATAATCCTACAGGGGGCTCCGGAAACACCATATATTTT. Amino acids: CASSHNPTGGSGNTIYF. Based on the CDR3 plus reference TRBV9 and TRBJ1-3, the full variable domain is DSGVTQTPKHLITATGQRVTLRCSPRSGDLSVYWYQQSLDQGLQFLIQYYNGEERAKGNILERFSAQQFPDLHSELNLSSLELGDSALYFCASSHNPTGGSGNTIYFGEGSWLTVV.

The rearrangement uses TRBV3-1 (or the pseudogene TRBV3-2) and TRBJ1-6; no firm D call. Trimming stripped 0 bases from V and 7 bases from J, with 10 bases between. The CDR3 runs to 15 residues. CDR1 is LGHDT, CDR2 YNNKEL, per germline (reference sequence). DNA of the CDR3: TGTGCCAGCAGCCAAGAGGCCAGTTCCAATTCACCCCTCCACTTT. It yields the protein CASSQEASSNSPLHF.

The V call is TRBV18, the J call TRBJ1-5, with TRBD1 as a possible D gene (6 bases). In germline, CDR1 is KGHSH, CDR2 LQKENI. The V end lost 6 bases, the J end lost 7 bases, and 19 bases lay between the germline ends. This CDR3 spans 15 amino acids. The CDR3 DNA is TGTGCCAGCTCCCCAGGGCAGGGGTATCGGCAGCCCCAGCATTTT. Residues: CASSPGQGYRQPQHF.

This chain links TRBV12-5 with TRBJ2-5, with a weak D call TRBD2 (6 bases). This CDR3 contains 14 residues. Between the trimmed V and J ends, which lost 5 bases and 5 bases, there was a span of 15 bases. Germline V gene sequence: CDR1 LGHNT, CDR2 FRNRAP. The CDR3 nucleotides read TGTGCTAGTGGTACGGGACTCCGGTCGGAGACCCAGTACTTC. Protein: CASGTGLRSETQYF. The full variable domain, its missing parts supplied by reference TRBV12-5 and TRBJ2-5, is DARVTQTPRHKVTEMGQEVTMRCQPILGHNTVFWYRQTMMQGLELLAYFRNRAPLDDSGMPKDRFSAEMPDATLATLKIQPSEPRDSAVYFCASGTGLRSETQYFGPGTRLLVL.